These 14 T cell receptor beta chains were sequenced from one sample in a study of CD8 T cells in ankylosing spondylitis. Study-level findings and limits: Blood from ankylosing spondylitis patients appeared to carry a characteristic roughly eight-variant TCR beta motif.

These receptors' targets are unknown. In TCRdb, the 5' RACE reads were re-called with MiXCR into one record per CDR3 protein. The table includes fewer than 500,000 distinct CDR3 sequences, around 24% detected once. Input material: blood, either unsorted or a sorted T cell fraction (not recorded which). These receptors were obtained from a male donor with ankylosing spondylitis.

The rearrangement joins TRBV4-3 to TRBJ2-3; 9 positions agree with TRBD1. Germline CDR1 is LGHNA and CDR2 is YSLEER. The CDR3 extends over 15 amino acids. V shed 3 bases and J 4 bases; nucleotides not matched to a gene: 5. In nucleotides, the CDR3 is TGCGCCAGCAGCCACGGACAGGGGAGTGCAGATACGCAGTATTTT. Translating gives CASSHGQGSADTQYF.

In this sample, this clonotype turned up a few times. This chain links TRBV5-1 with TRBJ2-7; the D gene is possibly TRBD1 (6 bases). The germline V gene has CDR1 SGHRS and CDR2 YFSETQ. The CDR3 totals 15 residues. V lost 1 base, J lost 2 bases, and 13 bases lay in between. CDR3 loop: CASSLNPGVAYEQYF. The DNA for the CDR3 is TGCGCCAGCAGCTTGAATCCAGGGGTCGCCTACGAGCAGTACTTC.

This clonotype has more than one count but fewer than ten. The chain couples TRBV7-3 to TRBJ2-5; 7 positions agree with TRBD2. J was trimmed by 5 bases and V by 1 base; bases with no gene match: 7. The germline V gene encodes CDR1 SGHTA and CDR2 FQGTGA. This CDR3 has 15 amino acids. In DNA, the CDR3 is TGTGCCAGCAGCTTAAACGGACTAGAAAGGGAGACCCAGTACTTC. It yields the protein CASSLNGLERETQYF.

This clonotype was picked up a small number of times. The chain has TRBV4-1 and TRBJ2-1; 13 nucleotides line up with TRBD2. The CDR3 covers 15 residues. Germline CDR1 reads MGHRA; CDR2 reads YSYEKL. The V segment lost 5 bases and the J segment 8 bases; nucleotides outside the gene matches: 6. In DNA, the CDR3 is TGCGCCAGCAGCACAGGACTAGCGGGAGTGTATGAGCAGTTCTTC. It specifies CASSTGLAGVYEQFF.

The J gene is TRBJ2-7, the V gene TRBV19, with 7 nucleotides matching TRBD2. Germline V gene sequence: CDR1 LNHDA, CDR2 SQIVND (reference sequence). The CDR3 totals 14 residues. The junction had 6 bases not matched to a gene; V was cut back by 7 bases and J by 0 bases. CDR3 in amino acids: CASKSQRDSYEQYF. CDR3 in DNA: TGTGCCAGTAAATCACAGCGGGACTCCTACGAGCAGTACTTC.

This clonotype has only one observation. The rearrangement joins TRBV7-2 to TRBJ1-2; D possibly corresponds to TRBD1 (6 bases). The CDR3 loop spans 16 amino acids. Germline V gene lookup returns CDR1 SGHTA and CDR2 FQGNSA. Trimming cost V 5 bases and J 4 bases, with 20 bases left between them. The CDR3 DNA reads TGTGCCAGCAGCACTCCGGACAGTGGGAATCTCTATGGCTACACCTTC. Residues: CASSTPDSGNLYGYTF.

This clonotype was found a few times. The CDR3 region is CSPEQGNTGELFF. CDR3 in DNA: TGCAGCCCAGAACAGGGGAACACCGGGGAGCTGTTTTTT. V gene TRBV29-1 combines with J gene TRBJ2-2, with D possibly being TRBD1 (6 bases). The CDR3 loop spans 13 amino acids. V lost 8 bases to trimming and J lost 1 base, with 11 bases between them. Germline CDR1 SQVTM, CDR2 ANQGSEA.

Only one count was recorded for this clonotype. Just one base apart from a much larger clone, this may be a read error. The chain links TRBV28 to TRBJ2-1; D uncertain. Per germline, CDR1 MDHEN and CDR2 SYDVKM. CDR3 length: 11 residues. The CDR3 spells CGSSETYEQFF. In DNA form, the CDR3 reads TGTGGCAGCAGTGAGACATATGAGCAGTTCTTC. The full variable domain, rest sourced from reference TRBV28 and TRBJ2-1, is DVKVTQSSRYLVKRTGEKVFLECVQDMDHENMFWYRQDPGLGLRLIYFSYDVKMKEKGDIPEGYSVSREKKERFSLILESASTNQTSMYLCGSSETYEQFFGPGTRLTVL.

This CDR3 reads CASSLEPGMGYTF. The CDR3 region has the DNA TGTGCCAGCAGCTTAGAGCCAGGGATGGGCTACACCTTC. V usage is TRBV7-8 and J usage is TRBJ1-2, with D maybe TRBD1 (5 bases). Per the germline V gene, CDR1 is SGHVS and CDR2 is FQNEAQ. The CDR3 runs to 13 residues. Trimming left V 1 base short and J 8 bases short, with 11 bases between.

This clonotype was seen a handful of times. The chain couples TRBV20-1 to TRBJ2-5; D is ambiguous. Germline CDR1 is DFQATT and CDR2 is SNEGSKA (reference sequence). The CDR3 extends over 15 amino acids. V was shortened by 4 bases and J by 5 bases, with 20 bases between the two germline ends. DNA of the CDR3: TGCAGTGCTACCGGAGAGGACGGCTTAGGGGAGACCCAGTACTTC. As protein: CSATGEDGLGETQYF.

The gene calls are TRBV4-1 and TRBJ1-1; TRBD1 aligns across 10 bases. This CDR3 has 18 amino acids. Germline values: CDR1 MGHRA, CDR2 YSYEKL. The J segment lost 4 bases and the V segment lost 4 bases, leaving 15 bases of the junction unmatched. The CDR3 spells CASSLIPGQGFDGTEAFF. The CDR3 nucleotides are TGCGCCAGCAGCCTTATCCCGGGACAGGGGTTTGACGGCACTGAAGCTTTCTTT.

This clonotype has more than one count but fewer than ten. This sequence joins TRBV4-1 and TRBJ2-1, with D uncertain. CDR3 length: 15 amino acids. Germline CDR1 is MGHRA and CDR2 is YSYEKL. Between the trimmed V and J ends, which lost 2 bases and 3 bases, there was a span of 11 bases. The CDR3, as DNA: TGCGCCAGCAGCCAATCCCCCTTTAGCTACAATGAGCAGTTCTTC. As protein: CASSQSPFSYNEQFF.

There are many counts of this clonotype. This CDR3 is CATRNRAGNTIYF. The CDR3 DNA follows: TGTGCCACTCGGAACAGGGCTGGAAACACCATATATTTT. The rearrangement links TRBV28 to TRBJ1-3; tentatively, D is TRBD1 (6 bases). Germline V gene lookup returns CDR1 MDHEN and CDR2 SYDVKM. V gave up 10 bases and J gave up 2 bases, with 12 bases separating them. The CDR3 sequence is 13 residues long.

This clonotype was seen only a few times. V usage is TRBV20-1 and J usage is TRBJ1-1; D gene unclear. Looked up from germline, CDR1 is DFQATT and CDR2 is SNEGSKA (reference sequence). V was clipped by 3 bases and J by 4 bases, with 15 bases between them. This CDR3 spans 14 amino acids. The chain's CDR3 is CSAREALSGTEAFF. The CDR3 DNA reads TGCAGTGCTAGGGAGGCGTTATCGGGCACTGAAGCTTTCTTT.